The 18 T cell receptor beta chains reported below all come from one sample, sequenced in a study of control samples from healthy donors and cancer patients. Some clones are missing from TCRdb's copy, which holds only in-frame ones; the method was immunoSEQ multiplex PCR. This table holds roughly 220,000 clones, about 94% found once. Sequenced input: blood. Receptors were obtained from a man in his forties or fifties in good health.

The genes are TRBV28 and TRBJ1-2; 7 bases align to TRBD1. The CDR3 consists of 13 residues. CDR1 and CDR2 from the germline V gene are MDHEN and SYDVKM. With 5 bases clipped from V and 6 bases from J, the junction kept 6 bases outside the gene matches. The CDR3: CASSETGIDGYTF. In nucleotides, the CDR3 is TGTGCCAGCAGTGAGACAGGGATTGATGGCTACACCTTC.

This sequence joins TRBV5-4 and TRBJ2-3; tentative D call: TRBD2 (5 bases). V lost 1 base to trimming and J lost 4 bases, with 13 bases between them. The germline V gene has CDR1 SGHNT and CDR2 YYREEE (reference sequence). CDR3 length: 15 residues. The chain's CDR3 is CASSLTPGVADTQYF. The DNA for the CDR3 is TGTGCCAGCAGCTTGACCCCCGGGGTCGCAGATACGCAGTATTTT.

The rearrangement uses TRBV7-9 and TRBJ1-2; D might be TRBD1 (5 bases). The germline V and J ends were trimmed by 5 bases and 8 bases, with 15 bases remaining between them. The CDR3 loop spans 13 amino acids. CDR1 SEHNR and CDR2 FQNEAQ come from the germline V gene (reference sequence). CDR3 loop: CASSLGGTGGYTF. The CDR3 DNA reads TGTGCCAGCAGCCTGGGCGGGACTGGCGGCTACACCTTC. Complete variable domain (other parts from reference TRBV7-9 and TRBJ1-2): DTGVSQNPRHKITKRGQNVTFRCDPISEHNRLYWYRQTLGQGPEFLTYFQNEAQLEKSRLLSDRFSAERPKGSFSTLEIQRTEQGDSAMYLCASSLGGTGGYTFGSGTRLTVV.

As DNA, the CDR3 is TGTGCCAGCAGTGAACGGACTACCAATTCGAAAAACATTCAGTACTTC. Protein product: CASSERTTNSKNIQYF. The rearrangement joins TRBV6-1 to TRBJ2-4; D is possibly TRBD2 (6 bases). Trimming took off 2 bases at V and 4 bases at J, with 15 bases between the two ends. Per germline, CDR1 MNHNS and CDR2 SASEGT. The CDR3 contains 16 residues.

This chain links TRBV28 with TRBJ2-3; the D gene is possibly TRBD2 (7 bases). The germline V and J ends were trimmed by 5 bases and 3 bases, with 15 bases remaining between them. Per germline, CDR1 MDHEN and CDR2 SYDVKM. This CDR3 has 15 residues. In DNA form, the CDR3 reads TGTGCCAGCAGTCGGGGGGCGCCCCGGACAGATACGCAGTATTTT. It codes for CASSRGAPRTDTQYF.

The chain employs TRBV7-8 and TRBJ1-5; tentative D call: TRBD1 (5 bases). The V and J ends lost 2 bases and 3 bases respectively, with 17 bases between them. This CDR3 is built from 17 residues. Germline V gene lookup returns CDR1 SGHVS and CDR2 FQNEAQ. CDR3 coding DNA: TGTGCCAGCAGCTTACGCGTGCGGGGGTATAACAATCAGCCCCAGCATTTT. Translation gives CASSLRVRGYNNQPQHF.

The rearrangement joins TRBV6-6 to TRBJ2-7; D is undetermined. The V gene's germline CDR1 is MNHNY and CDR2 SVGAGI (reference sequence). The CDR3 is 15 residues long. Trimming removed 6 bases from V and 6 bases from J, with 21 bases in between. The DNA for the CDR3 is TGTGCCAGCAGCTCCATCCGGCAGGTAGTAGGCGAGCAGTACTTC. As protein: CASSSIRQVVGEQYF.

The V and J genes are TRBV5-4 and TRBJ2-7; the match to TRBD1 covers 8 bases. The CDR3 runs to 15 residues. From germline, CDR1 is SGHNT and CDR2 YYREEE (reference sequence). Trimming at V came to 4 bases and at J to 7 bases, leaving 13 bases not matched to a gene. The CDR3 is CASSLDRTGRGEQYV. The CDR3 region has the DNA TGTGCCAGCAGCCTAGACAGGACAGGGAGAGGGGAGCAGTACGTC.

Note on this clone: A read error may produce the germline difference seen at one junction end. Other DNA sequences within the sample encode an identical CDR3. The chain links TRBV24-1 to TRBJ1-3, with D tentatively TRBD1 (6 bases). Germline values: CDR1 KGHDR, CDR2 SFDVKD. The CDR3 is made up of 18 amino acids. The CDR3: CATSDNSMTGLSGNTIYF. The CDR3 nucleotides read TGTGCCACCAGTGATAATTCAATGACAGGTCTCTCTGGGAACACCATATATTTT.

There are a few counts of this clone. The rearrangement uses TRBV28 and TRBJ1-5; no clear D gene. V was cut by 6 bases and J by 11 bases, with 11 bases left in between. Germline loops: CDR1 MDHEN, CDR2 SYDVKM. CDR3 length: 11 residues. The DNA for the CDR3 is TGTGCCAGCAGGACCCGAGAGGCCCAGCATTTT. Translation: CASRTREAQHF.

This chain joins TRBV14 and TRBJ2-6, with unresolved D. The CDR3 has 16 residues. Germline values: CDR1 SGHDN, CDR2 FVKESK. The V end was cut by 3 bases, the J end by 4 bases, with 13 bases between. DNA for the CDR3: TGTGCCAGCAGCCATCAGACCTCTTTAGGGGCCAACGTCCTGACTTTC. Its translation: CASSHQTSLGANVLTF.

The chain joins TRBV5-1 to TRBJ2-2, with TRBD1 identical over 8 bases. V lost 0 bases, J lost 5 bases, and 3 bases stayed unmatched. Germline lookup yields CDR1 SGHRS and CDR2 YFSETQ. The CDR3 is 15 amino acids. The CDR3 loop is CASSLGQGKTGELFF. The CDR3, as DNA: TGCGCCAGCAGCTTGGGACAGGGGAAGACCGGGGAGCTGTTTTTT.

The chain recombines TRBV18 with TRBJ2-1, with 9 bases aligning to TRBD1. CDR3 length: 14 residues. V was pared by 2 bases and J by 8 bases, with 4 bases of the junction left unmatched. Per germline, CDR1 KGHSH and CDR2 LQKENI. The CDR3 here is CASSPTGQGYEQFF. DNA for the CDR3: TGTGCCAGCTCACCAACGGGACAGGGATATGAGCAGTTCTTC.

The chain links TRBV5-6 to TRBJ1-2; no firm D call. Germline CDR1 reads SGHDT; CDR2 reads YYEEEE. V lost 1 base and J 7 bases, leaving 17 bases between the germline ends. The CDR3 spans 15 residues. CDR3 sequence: CASSLSGGVRAGYTF. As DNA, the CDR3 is TGTGCCAGCAGCTTGTCGGGCGGTGTTAGGGCTGGCTACACCTTC.

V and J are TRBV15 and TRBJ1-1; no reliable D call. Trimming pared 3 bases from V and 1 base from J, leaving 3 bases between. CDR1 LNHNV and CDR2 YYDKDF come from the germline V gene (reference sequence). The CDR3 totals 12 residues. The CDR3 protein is CATSSQNTEAFF. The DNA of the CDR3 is TGTGCCACCAGCAGCCAGAACACTGAAGCTTTCTTT.

Here the CDR3 reads CASSPGTGNSPLHF. CDR3 nucleotide sequence: TGTGCCAGCAGCCCCGGGACAGGAAATTCACCCCTCCACTTT. The V call is TRBV6-5, the J call TRBJ1-6, with 8 positions matching TRBD1. Germline CDR1 and CDR2: MNHEY and SVGAGI. The V and J ends lost 6 bases and 7 bases, in that order; junction bases with no gene match: 5. The CDR3 contains 14 residues.

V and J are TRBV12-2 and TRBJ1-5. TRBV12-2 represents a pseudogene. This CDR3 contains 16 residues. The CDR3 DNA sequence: TGTGCAAGTCGCTTAGCGTCAGGGAGGAGGGATCAGCCCCAGCATTTT. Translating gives CASRLASGRRDQPQHF.

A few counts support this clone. This CDR3 is CASSQDLTGGAIKQYF. The CDR3 DNA sequence: TGCGCCAGCAGCCAAGATTTGACAGGGGGCGCGATTAAGCAGTACTTC. This chain connects TRBV4-3 to TRBJ2-7, with 10 bases identical to TRBD1. The V gene's germline CDR1 is LGHNA and CDR2 YSLEER. The CDR3 has 16 amino acids. The V segment lost 0 bases and the J segment 8 bases; nucleotides outside the gene matches: 10.